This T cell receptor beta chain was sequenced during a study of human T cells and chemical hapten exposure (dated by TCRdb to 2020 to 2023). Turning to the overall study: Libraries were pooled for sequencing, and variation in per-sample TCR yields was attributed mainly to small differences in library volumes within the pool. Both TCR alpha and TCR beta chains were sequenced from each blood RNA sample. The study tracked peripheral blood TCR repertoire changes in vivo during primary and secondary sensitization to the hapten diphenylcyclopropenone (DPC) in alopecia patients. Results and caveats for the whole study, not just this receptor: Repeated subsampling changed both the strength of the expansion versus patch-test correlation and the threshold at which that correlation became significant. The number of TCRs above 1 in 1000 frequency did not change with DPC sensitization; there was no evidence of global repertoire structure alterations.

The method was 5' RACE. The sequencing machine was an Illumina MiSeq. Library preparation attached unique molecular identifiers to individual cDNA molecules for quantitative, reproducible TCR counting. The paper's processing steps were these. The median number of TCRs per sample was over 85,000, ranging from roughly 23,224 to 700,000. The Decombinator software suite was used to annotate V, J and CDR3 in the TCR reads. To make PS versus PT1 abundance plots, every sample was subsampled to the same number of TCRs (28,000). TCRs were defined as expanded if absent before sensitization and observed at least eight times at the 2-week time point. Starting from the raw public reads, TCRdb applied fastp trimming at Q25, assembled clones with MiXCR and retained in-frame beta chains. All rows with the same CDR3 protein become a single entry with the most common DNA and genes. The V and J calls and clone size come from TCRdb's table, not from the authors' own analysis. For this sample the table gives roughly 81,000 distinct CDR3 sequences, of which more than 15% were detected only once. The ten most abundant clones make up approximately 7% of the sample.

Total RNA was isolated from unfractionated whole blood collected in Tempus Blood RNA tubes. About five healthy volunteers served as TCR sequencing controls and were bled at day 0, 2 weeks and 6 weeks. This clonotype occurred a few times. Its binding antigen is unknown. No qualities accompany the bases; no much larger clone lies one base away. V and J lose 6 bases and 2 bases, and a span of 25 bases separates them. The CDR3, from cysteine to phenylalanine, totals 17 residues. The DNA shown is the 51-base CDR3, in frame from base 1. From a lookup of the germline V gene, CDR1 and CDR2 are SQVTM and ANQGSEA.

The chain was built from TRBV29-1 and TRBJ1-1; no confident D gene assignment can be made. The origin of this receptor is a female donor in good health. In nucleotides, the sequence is TGCAGCGTCTTCTATGGGGTCCGTCGGGATATAAACACTGAAGCTTTCTTT. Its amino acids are CSVFYGVRRDINTEAFF.